This TCR beta chain derives from a study of early T cells in non-severe SARS-CoV-2 infection. Turning to the study itself: Unpaired chains resulted from sequencing bulk RNA of unsorted whole blood. Findings and limits, study-wide: The study's VDJdb matching favored anti-spike CD8 responses and missed private and CD4 specificities.

Per the germline V gene, CDR1 is MNHEY and CDR2 is SMNVEV (reference sequence). This CDR3 region has 15 residues. V was trimmed by 4 bases and J by 3 bases, leaving 15 bases between them. Attached unique molecular identifiers marked individual cDNA molecules. TCRdb re-derived calls from the 5' RACE reads in MiXCR, one entry per CDR3 protein. Of 80,000 to 100,000 distinct CDR3 sequences listed, 13% to 15% are singletons. Note on this clonotype: The antigen is not known.

The sample was whole blood. The chain couples TRBV27 to TRBJ1-2, with a tentative D call TRBD1 (5 bases). The TCR originated in an adult who was a healthcare worker with PCR-confirmed SARS-CoV-2 infection or an uninfected control (not recorded which). CDR3 nucleotide sequence: TGTGCCAGCAGTTCCCCCAAAGAGGGGCACTATGGCTACACCTTC. Amino acid sequence: CASSSPKEGHYGYTF.